The 28 T cell receptor beta chains below were found in one sample sequenced in a study of cytomegalovirus exposure and HLA in healthy donors. Use of 60 Vbeta and 13 Jbeta primers characterized the PCR. TCRdb keeps only in-frame clones here, not all; method: immunoSEQ multiplex PCR. This sample has about 160,000 clones, with about 81% found just once. The specimen sequenced was PBMCs. These receptors were collected from a woman aged 18-35 years in good health and CMV-seronegative.

With respect to this clone: One junction end does not reproduce the germline sequence, and a read error may be involved. The chain joins TRBV7-9 to TRBJ1-1; D remains ambiguous. The CDR3 consists of 15 residues. In germline, CDR1 is SEHNR, CDR2 FQNEAQ (reference sequence). The CDR3 spells CSSSLGRVRNTEAFF. CDR3 DNA sequence: TGTTCCAGCAGCTTAGGGAGGGTGCGGAACACTGAAGCTTTCTTT.

The chain couples TRBV5-4 to TRBJ2-3, with 7 bases matching TRBD1. Germline assignment: CDR1 SGHNT and CDR2 YYREEE (reference sequence). The CDR3 consists of 14 residues. Losses at the gene ends were 5 bases for V and 1 base for J; bases not matched to a gene: 4. The CDR3 DNA is TGTGCCAGCAGGTCGGGACAGCGCACAGATACGCAGTATTTT. This codes for CASRSGQRTDTQYF.

CDR3: CASRGQGSYYEQYF. Here the CDR3 DNA reads TGTGCCAGTAGGGGACAGGGGAGCTACTACGAGCAGTACTTC. This chain joins TRBV19 and TRBJ2-7; the match to TRBD1 covers 10 bases. Trimming at V came to 6 bases and at J to 3 bases, leaving 5 bases not matched to a gene. The CDR3 has 14 amino acids. Per the germline V gene, CDR1 is LNHDA and CDR2 is SQIVND (reference sequence). Using reference TRBV19 and TRBJ2-7 for the parts outside the CDR3, the full variable domain is DGGITQSPKYLFRKEGQNVTLSCEQNLNHDAMYWYRQDPGQGLRLIYYSQIVNDFQKGDIAEGYSVSREKKESFPLTVTSAQKNPTAFYLCASRGQGSYYEQYFGPGTRLTVT.

CDR3 in amino acids: CATSRGYGTGDRGINQPQHF. The CDR3 nucleotides read TGTGCCACCAGCAGAGGATACGGGACAGGGGATCGAGGCATCAATCAGCCCCAGCATTTT. The chain links TRBV15 to TRBJ1-5, with 10 bases identical to TRBD1. Germline CDR1 LNHNV, CDR2 YYDKDF (reference sequence). Unmatched junction bases numbered 15, after V lost 1 base and J lost 3 bases. The CDR3 runs 20 residues.

The chain has TRBV6-1 and TRBJ2-5; weak D call: TRBD2 (6 bases). Between the trimmed V and J ends, which lost 6 bases and 2 bases, there was a span of 16 bases. In germline, CDR1 is MNHNS, CDR2 SASEGT. The CDR3 sequence is 15 residues long. CDR3 nucleotides: TGTGCCAGCAGCCCCGGAGGGACGGATCAAGAGACCCAGTACTTC. This translates into CASSPGGTDQETQYF.

The rearrangement uses TRBV9 and TRBJ1-3; 8 bases agree with TRBD1. V lost 4 bases, J lost 4 bases, and 7 bases stayed unmatched. Germline V CDR1 and CDR2: SGDLS, YYNGEE. The CDR3 consists of 15 residues. This CDR3 is CASSPTNRGGNTIYF. For the CDR3, the DNA is TGTGCCAGCAGCCCAACCAACAGGGGGGGAAACACCATATATTTT.

This clone came up a few times. The chain employs TRBV18 and TRBJ2-7; 7 nucleotides match TRBD2. V shed 6 bases, J shed 2 bases, and the junction held 4 bases outside the gene matches. This CDR3 region has 13 residues. CDR1 is KGHSH and CDR2 is LQKENI in the germline V gene. CDR3 nucleotides: TGTGCCAGCTCGGGGGAGGGAGCCTACGAGCAGTACTTC. Protein product: CASSGEGAYEQYF.

A few counts support this clone. The chain uses TRBV6-5 and TRBJ1-3; a weak D match, TRBD1 (6 bases). V was trimmed by 5 bases and J by 0 bases, leaving 11 bases between them. CDR3 length: 15 residues. Germline V lookup: CDR1 MNHEY, CDR2 SVGAGI. This chain's CDR3 is CASSRQEHSGNTIYF. The CDR3, as DNA: TGTGCCAGCAGTCGACAGGAACACTCTGGAAACACCATATATTTT.

This rearrangement joins TRBV28 to TRBJ1-1; 9 bases agree with TRBD1. V lost 5 bases to trimming and J lost 5 bases; unmatched junction nucleotides: 9. Germline V gene lookup returns CDR1 MDHEN and CDR2 SYDVKM. The CDR3 has 15 amino acids. CDR3 residues: CASSPGDRARTEAFF. Here the CDR3 DNA reads TGTGCCAGCAGTCCCGGGGACAGGGCTCGGACTGAAGCTTTCTTT.

Remarks on this clone: One junction end disagrees with the germline gene, perhaps due to a read error. The rearrangement joins TRBV7-9 to TRBJ1-3; D gene uncertain. Germline V lookup: CDR1 SEHNR, CDR2 FQNEAQ (reference sequence). This CDR3 comprises 16 residues. The CDR3 protein is CSSSLALESSGNTIYF. DNA of the CDR3: TGTTCCAGCAGCTTAGCGCTGGAGAGCTCTGGAAACACCATATATTTT.

The chain joins TRBV29-1 to TRBJ1-5, with TRBD1 identical over 7 bases. V shed 8 bases, J shed 0 bases, and the junction held 1 base outside the gene matches. Germline values: CDR1 SQVTM, CDR2 ANQGSEA. The CDR3 is 12 residues long. As DNA, the CDR3 is TGCAGCTACAGGGGTAGCAATCAGCCCCAGCATTTT. Encoded protein: CSYRGSNQPQHF.

This sequence joins TRBV25-1 and TRBJ1-1; D uncertain. The CDR3 consists of 13 residues. Germline values: CDR1 MGHDK, CDR2 SYGVNS. Trimming took 1 base from V and 10 from J, leaving 13 bases between them. In nucleotides, the CDR3 is TGTGCCAGCAGTGAATTCGGATCCCGCGGAGCTTTCTTT. It is translated as CASSEFGSRGAFF.

The chain combines TRBV30 with TRBJ2-2; a weak D match, TRBD2 (6 bases). CDR3 size: 16 residues. V was clipped by 0 bases and J by 4 bases, with 15 bases between them. Germline CDR1 is GTSNPN and CDR2 is SVGIG (reference sequence). The DNA for the CDR3 is TGTGCCTGGAGTGTACTCTACCGGGGGTCCACCGGGGAGCTGTTTTTT. Encoded protein: CAWSVLYRGSTGELFF.

The V and J genes are TRBV28 and TRBJ2-3; TRBD2 is a possible D gene (6 bases). Germline CDR1 is MDHEN and CDR2 is SYDVKM. The V end was cut by 5 bases, the J end by 2 bases, with 17 bases between. This CDR3 has 16 amino acids. The CDR3 DNA sequence: TGTGCCAGCAGTACCCGCCGGGACTCGGACACAGATACGCAGTATTTT. This translates into CASSTRRDSDTDTQYF. Combining the CDR3 with reference TRBV28 and TRBJ2-3 gives the whole variable domain DVKVTQSSRYLVKRTGEKVFLECVQDMDHENMFWYRQDPGLGLRLIYFSYDVKMKEKGDIPEGYSVSREKKERFSLILESASTNQTSMYLCASSTRRDSDTDTQYFGPGTRLTVL.

The V gene is TRBV27, the J gene TRBJ2-1; 12 bases line up with TRBD2. V was pared by 3 bases and J by 5 bases, with 5 bases of the junction left unmatched. CDR1 MNHEY and CDR2 SMNVEV come from the germline V gene (reference sequence). The CDR3 is 16 amino acids. The CDR3 loop is CASSFSRLAGDNEQFF. CDR3 nucleotide sequence: TGTGCCAGCAGTTTTTCCCGACTAGCGGGAGACAATGAGCAGTTCTTC.

The chain joins TRBV4-1 to TRBJ2-3, with 7 nucleotides matching TRBD1. J was trimmed by 1 base and V by 0 bases; bases with no gene match: 7. This CDR3 contains 17 residues. The germline CDR1 and CDR2 sequences are MGHRA and YSYEKL. The CDR3 nucleotides are TGCGCCAGCAGCCAAGAACCTCGACAGGGCCGCACAGATACGCAGTATTTT. Amino acid sequence: CASSQEPRQGRTDTQYF.

This chain joins TRBV14 and TRBJ2-1, with D tentatively TRBD1 (5 bases). V was cut by 1 base and J by 9 bases, with 10 bases left in between. This CDR3 region has 13 residues. CDR1 SGHDN and CDR2 FVKESK come from the germline V gene. In nucleotides, the CDR3 is TGTGCCAGCAGCCAAGGGACACTAACTGAGCAGTTCTTC. Amino acids: CASSQGTLTEQFF. Full variable domain (remainder filled in from reference TRBV14 and TRBJ2-1): EAGVTQFPSHSVIEKGQTVTLRCDPISGHDNLYWYRRVMGKEIKFLLHFVKESKQDESGMPNNRFLAERTGGTYSTLKVQPAELEDSGVYFCASSQGTLTEQFFGPGTRLTVL.

The J gene is TRBJ2-1, the V gene TRBV19, with TRBD2 matching over 9 bases. CDR3 length equals 15 residues. The V and J ends lost 3 bases and 3 bases, in that order; junction bases with no gene match: 3. Germline lookup yields CDR1 LNHDA and CDR2 SQIVND (reference sequence). CDR3 nucleotides: TGTGCCAGTAGTATTTATAGCGGGAGCTACAATGAGCAGTTCTTC. It specifies CASSIYSGSYNEQFF.

This chain connects TRBV18 to TRBJ1-5; 10 positions match TRBD1. Germline CDR1 KGHSH, CDR2 LQKENI. CDR3 length: 14 amino acids. V gave up 5 bases and J gave up 9 bases; unmatched junction bases: 7. The CDR3 DNA is TGTGCCAGCTCATCTGGACAGGGGGAAAGGCCCCAGCATTTT. This codes for CASSSGQGERPQHF.

The sample holds one count of this clone. V usage is TRBV18 and J usage is TRBJ1-5, with no clear D. Trimming pared 2 bases from V and 4 bases from J, leaving 6 bases between. Per the germline V gene, CDR1 is KGHSH and CDR2 is LQKENI. This CDR3 contains 13 residues. CDR3 residues: CASSPGGNQPQHF. In DNA form, the CDR3 reads TGTGCCAGCTCACCAGGCGGGAATCAGCCCCAGCATTTT. The full variable domain, rest sourced from reference TRBV18 and TRBJ1-5, is NAGVMQNPRHLVRRRGQEARLRCSPMKGHSHVYWYRQLPEEGLKFMVYLQKENIIDESGMPKERFSAEFPKEGPSILRIQQVVRGDSAAYFCASSPGGNQPQHFGDGTRLSIL.

The rearrangement links TRBV5-6 to TRBJ1-5; TRBD1 aligns across 9 bases. CDR1 and CDR2 (germline): SGHDT, YYEEEE. The CDR3 contains 16 residues. V trimming: 2 bases; J trimming: 11 bases; junction bases outside the gene matches: 14. CDR3 loop: CASSFRGQGSREAQHF. The CDR3 bases are TGTGCCAGCAGCTTCAGAGGACAGGGGTCGCGTGAAGCCCAGCATTTT. Variable domain in full (rest from reference TRBV5-6 and TRBJ1-5): DAGVTQSPTHLIKTRGQQVTLRCSPKSGHDTVSWYQQALGQGPQFIFQYYEEEERQRGNFPDRFSGHQFPNYSSELNVNALLLGDSALYLCASSFRGQGSREAQHFGDGTRLSIL.

The chain employs TRBV10-3 and TRBJ1-6; no clear D. The CDR3 has 12 amino acids. V was cut by 6 bases and J by 8 bases, with 8 bases left in between. Germline-derived CDR1 and CDR2 are ENHRY and SYGVKD. CDR3 in DNA: TGTGCCATCAGGCAGCAGGATTCACCCCTCCACTTT. Encoded protein: CAIRQQDSPLHF.

This chain joins TRBV7-3 and TRBJ1-2; 7 bases match TRBD1. This CDR3 region has 16 residues. Germline values: CDR1 SGHTA, CDR2 FQGTGA. V lost 3 bases, J lost 4 bases, and 11 bases stayed unmatched. The DNA for the CDR3 is TGTGCCAGCAGCTTGACACCAGGGGGTCCCTTCTATGGCTACACCTTC. It is translated as CASSLTPGGPFYGYTF.

The rearrangement joins TRBV7-9 to TRBJ1-5; D call uncertain. Germline-derived CDR1 and CDR2 are SEHNR and FQNEAQ (reference sequence). This CDR3 has 15 amino acids. Trimming removed 2 bases from V and 0 bases from J, with 8 bases in between. The CDR3, as DNA: TGTGCCAGCAGCTTATCACACTATAGCAATCAGCCCCAGCATTTT. This gives the protein CASSLSHYSNQPQHF.

The chain is built from TRBV28 and TRBJ2-7; D unclear. Germline V gene lookup returns CDR1 MDHEN and CDR2 SYDVKM. Trimming removed 6 bases from V and 0 bases from J, with 12 bases in between. CDR3 size: 14 residues. In DNA, the CDR3 is TGTGCCAGCAGCCCTGCAACACCCTCCTACGAGCAGTACTTC. This sequence encodes CASSPATPSYEQYF. Filled out from reference TRBV28 and TRBJ2-7, the complete variable domain reads DVKVTQSSRYLVKRTGEKVFLECVQDMDHENMFWYRQDPGLGLRLIYFSYDVKMKEKGDIPEGYSVSREKKERFSLILESASTNQTSMYLCASSPATPSYEQYFGPGTRLTVT.

This sequence joins TRBV7-2 and TRBJ2-7; the match to TRBD2 covers 8 bases. This CDR3 region has 15 residues. The germline V gene has CDR1 SGHTA and CDR2 FQGNSA. With 1 base clipped from V and 0 bases from J, the junction kept 2 bases outside the gene matches. In nucleotides, the CDR3 is TGTGCCAGCAGCTTAGGACTAGCGCACTCCTACGAGCAGTACTTC. Encoded protein: CASSLGLAHSYEQYF.

The rearrangement joins TRBV21-1 to TRBJ2-1; the table's D call, TRBD1, has no DNA check behind it. TRBV21-1 constitutes a pseudogene. The CDR3 runs 16 residues. CDR3 DNA: TGTGCCAGCAGCAAAGGCGTGCAGGGGGCGAAGAATGAGCAGTTCTTC. Translated: CASSKGVQGAKNEQFF.

The chain joins TRBV15 to TRBJ1-2, with TRBD1 matching over 7 bases. The V segment lost 6 bases and the J segment 4 bases; nucleotides outside the gene matches: 8. Germline V gene sequence: CDR1 LNHNV, CDR2 YYDKDF (reference sequence). The CDR3 has 14 amino acids. CDR3 in amino acids: CATSVTGSAYGYTF. The CDR3 bases are TGTGCCACCAGTGTGACAGGGAGCGCCTATGGCTACACCTTC.